Listed below are T cell receptor beta chains from one sample, sequenced in a study of T cells in Graves' hyperthyroidism and ophthalmopathy. TCRdb reprocessed the multiplex PCR reads with MiXCR, giving one entry per CDR3 protein. The table records 640,000 or so distinct CDR3 sequences, roughly 14% of them present only once. Sequenced: blood. The receptor source for this set is a woman aged 40 to 50 with Graves' ophthalmopathy. The CDR3 runs from the conserved cysteine through the conserved F or W. D genes are given only for firm matches. Some rows mark clone size as missing; the rest say once, few, many or name a class of expanded clone.

v_gene: TRBV11-2
abundance: few
d_gene: TRBD2
j_gene: TRBJ2-1
CDR3aa: CASSPRTSGSYNEQFF
CDR3nt: TGTGCCAGCAGCCCCCGGACTAGCGGGTCCTACAATGAGCAGTTCTTC

v_gene: TRBV6-1
abundance: many
d_gene: NA
j_gene: TRBJ2-2
CDR3aa: CASSVAAGELFF
CDR3nt: TGTGCCAGCAGCGTAGCGGCCGGGGAGCTGTTTTTT

v_gene: TRBV12-3/TRBV12-4
abundance: NA
d_gene: NA
j_gene: TRBJ2-5
CDR3aa: CASSLNWETQYF
CDR3nt: TGTGCCAGCAGCCTGAACTGGGAGACCCAGTACTTC

v_gene: TRBV28
abundance: few
d_gene: NA
j_gene: TRBJ2-5
CDR3aa: CASTKQGLEKTQYF
CDR3nt: TGTGCCAGCACAAAACAGGGACTCGAGAAGACCCAGTACTTC

v_gene: TRBV6-1
abundance: many
d_gene: NA
j_gene: TRBJ2-5
CDR3aa: CASSESLGLLETQYF
CDR3nt: TGTGCCAGCAGTGAATCTCTGGGCCTCCTGGAGACCCAGTACTTC

v_gene: TRBV2
abundance: many
d_gene: TRBD2
j_gene: TRBJ2-4
CDR3aa: CASSEAHAGDVKNIQYF
CDR3nt: TGTGCCAGCAGTGAAGCCCATGCGGGAGATGTCAAAAACATTCAGTACTTC

v_gene: TRBV7-3
abundance: NA
d_gene: TRBD1
j_gene: TRBJ1-5
CDR3aa: CASSLTGQDRENQPQHF
CDR3nt: TGTGCCAGCAGCTTAACCGGCCAAGACAGGGAAAATCAGCCCCAGCATTTT

v_gene: TRBV10-3
abundance: many
d_gene: NA
j_gene: TRBJ2-5
CDR3aa: CAISLRAQETQYF
CDR3nt: TGTGCCATCAGCCTCAGGGCCCAAGAGACCCAGTACTTC

v_gene: TRBV28
abundance: NA
d_gene: NA
j_gene: TRBJ2-7
CDR3aa: CASIDDYEQYF
CDR3nt: TGTGCCAGCATCGACGACTACGAGCAGTACTTC

v_gene: TRBV20-1
abundance: many
d_gene: NA
j_gene: TRBJ2-2
CDR3aa: CSATGNTGELFF
CDR3nt: TGCAGTGCTACTGGGAACACCGGGGAGCTGTTTTTT

v_gene: TRBV25-1
abundance: many
d_gene: TRBD2
j_gene: TRBJ2-5
CDR3aa: CASTRTVSTSGKGSVETQYF
CDR3nt: TGTGCCAGCACCAGAACCGTATCGACTAGCGGGAAGGGTAGTGTAGAGACCCAGTACTTC

v_gene: TRBV20-1
abundance: many
d_gene: TRBD2
j_gene: TRBJ2-5
CDR3aa: CSASRAGGPGQETQYF
CDR3nt: TGCAGTGCTAGCAGAGCGGGAGGGCCGGGACAAGAGACCCAGTACTTC

v_gene: TRBV7-7
abundance: NA
d_gene: NA
j_gene: TRBJ2-7
CDR3aa: CASSGGPGSSYEQYF
CDR3nt: TGTGCTAGCAGCGGCGGGCCAGGGAGCTCCTACGAGCAGTACTTC

v_gene: TRBV27
abundance: many
d_gene: NA
j_gene: TRBJ1-5
CDR3aa: CASSLNIWQGKDNQPQHF
CDR3nt: TGTGCCAGCAGTTTAAATATCTGGCAGGGAAAAGATAATCAGCCCCAGCATTTT

v_gene: TRBV6-5
abundance: NA
d_gene: NA
j_gene: TRBJ2-5
CDR3aa: CASSYSGQGSTQYF
CDR3nt: TGTGCCAGCAGTTACTCAGGGCAGGGGTCGACCCAGTACTTC

v_gene: TRBV12-3/TRBV12-4
abundance: many
d_gene: NA
j_gene: TRBJ2-6
CDR3aa: CASSLRAAGANVLTF
CDR3nt: TGTGCCAGCAGCCTCAGGGCGGCTGGGGCCAACGTCCTGACTTTC

v_gene: TRBV5-1
abundance: NA
d_gene: NA
j_gene: TRBJ1-1
CDR3aa: CASSLEGSTTEAFF
CDR3nt: TGCGCCAGCAGCTTGGAAGGGAGCACCACTGAAGCTTTCTTT

v_gene: TRBV6-5
abundance: many
d_gene: NA
j_gene: TRBJ1-1
CDR3aa: CASSSVQHTEAFF
CDR3nt: TGTGCCAGCAGTTCCGTCCAGCACACTGAAGCTTTCTTT

v_gene: TRBV29-1
abundance: NA
d_gene: TRBD1
j_gene: TRBJ2-5
CDR3aa: CSVWTGGGIETQYF
CDR3nt: TGCAGCGTCTGGACAGGGGGCGGGATCGAGACCCAGTACTTC

v_gene: TRBV2
abundance: many
d_gene: NA
j_gene: TRBJ2-7
CDR3aa: CASSVSGAYEQYF
CDR3nt: TGTGCCAGCAGTGTGTCTGGGGCCTACGAGCAGTACTTC

v_gene: TRBV28
abundance: many
d_gene: NA
j_gene: TRBJ2-2
CDR3aa: CVSSPPTGELFF
CDR3nt: TGTGTCAGCAGTCCACCCACCGGGGAGCTGTTTTTT

v_gene: TRBV29-1
abundance: few
d_gene: TRBD1
j_gene: TRBJ2-4
CDR3aa: CSVETGKNIQYF
CDR3nt: TGCAGCGTTGAGACAGGGAAAAACATTCAGTACTTC

v_gene: TRBV5-1
abundance: many
d_gene: NA
j_gene: TRBJ2-2
CDR3aa: CASSLVIAVFTGELFF
CDR3nt: TGCGCCAGCAGCTTGGTAATAGCGGTATTCACCGGGGAGCTGTTTTTT

v_gene: TRBV20-1
abundance: many
d_gene: TRBD1
j_gene: TRBJ1-2
CDR3aa: CSASTDRRFPYGYTF
CDR3nt: TGCAGTGCTAGTACGGACAGGCGCTTCCCCTATGGCTACACCTTC

v_gene: TRBV5-5
abundance: many
d_gene: NA
j_gene: TRBJ1-4
CDR3aa: CASRSGIGTGEKLFF
CDR3nt: TGTGCCAGCCGAAGCGGGATAGGGACCGGTGAAAAACTGTTTTTT

v_gene: TRBV6-1
abundance: many
d_gene: TRBD1
j_gene: TRBJ2-2
CDR3aa: CASSAGQGGGELFF
CDR3nt: TGTGCCAGCAGTGCCGGACAGGGTGGCGGGGAGCTGTTTTTT

v_gene: TRBV6-2/TRBV6-3
abundance: once
d_gene: NA
j_gene: TRBJ1-1
CDR3aa: CASNPSVNTEAFF
CDR3nt: TGTGCCAGCAACCCGTCAGTGAACACTGAAGCTTTCTTT

v_gene: TRBV6-5
abundance: few
d_gene: TRBD1
j_gene: TRBJ2-5
CDR3aa: CASSYRGEFSSQETQYF
CDR3nt: TGTGCCAGCAGCTACAGGGGGGAATTTAGTAGCCAAGAGACCCAGTACTTC

v_gene: TRBV6-2/TRBV6-3
abundance: many
d_gene: NA
j_gene: TRBJ2-7
CDR3aa: CASSYSGERAYEQYF
CDR3nt: TGTGCCAGCAGTTACTCGGGGGAGAGAGCCTACGAGCAGTACTTC

v_gene: TRBV2
abundance: many
d_gene: NA
j_gene: TRBJ2-7
CDR3aa: CASSALFYEQYF
CDR3nt: TGTGCCAGCAGTGCACTCTTCTACGAGCAGTACTTC

v_gene: TRBV20-1
abundance: many
d_gene: TRBD1
j_gene: TRBJ2-4
CDR3aa: CSAEGQGPKNIQYF
CDR3nt: TGCAGTGCTGAGGGACAGGGGCCCAAAAACATTCAGTACTTC

v_gene: TRBV6-5
abundance: few
d_gene: TRBD1
j_gene: TRBJ1-6
CDR3aa: CASSFRTGGTSPLHF
CDR3nt: TGTGCCAGCAGTTTCCGGACAGGGGGCACTTCACCCCTCCACTTT

v_gene: TRBV5-1
abundance: few
d_gene: NA
j_gene: TRBJ2-5
CDR3aa: CASSLCPRDTESQETQYF
CDR3nt: TGCGCCAGCAGCTTGTGTCCCCGGGACACCGAATCCCAAGAGACCCAGTACTTC

v_gene: TRBV29-1
abundance: many
d_gene: TRBD1
j_gene: TRBJ1-2
CDR3aa: CSVERTGGNYGYTF
CDR3nt: TGCAGCGTTGAGCGGACAGGGGGGAACTATGGCTACACCTTC

v_gene: TRBV7-8
abundance: many
d_gene: TRBD1
j_gene: TRBJ2-7
CDR3aa: CASSSAGTGGYEQYF
CDR3nt: TGTGCCAGCAGCTCAGCCGGGACAGGGGGCTACGAGCAGTACTTC

v_gene: TRBV6-1
abundance: many
d_gene: TRBD1
j_gene: TRBJ1-5
CDR3aa: CASSEGDRGNNQPQHF
CDR3nt: TGTGCCAGCAGTGAAGGGGACAGGGGAAATAATCAGCCCCAGCATTTT

v_gene: TRBV18
abundance: NA
d_gene: NA
j_gene: TRBJ1-3
CDR3aa: CASSPGDTIYF
CDR3nt: TGTGCCAGCTCACCAGGGGACACCATATATTTT

v_gene: TRBV6-5
abundance: many
d_gene: NA
j_gene: TRBJ2-7
CDR3aa: CASSYSPGTAGYEQYF
CDR3nt: TGTGCCAGCAGTTACTCACCCGGGACCGCAGGCTACGAGCAGTACTTC

v_gene: TRBV12-3/TRBV12-4
abundance: many
d_gene: NA
j_gene: TRBJ1-2
CDR3aa: CASKKGVGGYGYTF
CDR3nt: TGTGCCAGCAAGAAGGGGGTAGGGGGCTATGGCTACACCTTC

v_gene: TRBV10-3
abundance: once
d_gene: TRBD1
j_gene: TRBJ2-7
CDR3aa: CAISVGLRGPFSYEQYF
CDR3nt: TGTGCCATCAGTGTCGGGCTCAGGGGGCCGTTCTCCTACGAGCAGTACTTC

v_gene: TRBV6-5
abundance: NA
d_gene: NA
j_gene: TRBJ1-2
CDR3aa: CASSYSRINYGYTF
CDR3nt: TGTGCCAGCAGTTACTCCCGGATTAACTATGGCTACACCTTC

v_gene: TRBV6-1
abundance: many
d_gene: TRBD1
j_gene: TRBJ2-5
CDR3aa: CASTGQGAGETQYF
CDR3nt: TGTGCCAGCACTGGACAGGGGGCTGGAGAGACCCAGTACTTC

v_gene: TRBV28
abundance: few
d_gene: TRBD1
j_gene: TRBJ1-1
CDR3aa: CASSPGTGRSDTEAFF
CDR3nt: TGTGCCAGCAGCCCCGGGACAGGGAGGTCGGACACTGAAGCTTTCTTT

v_gene: TRBV6-1
abundance: NA
d_gene: NA
j_gene: TRBJ2-7
CDR3aa: CASRRDISYEQYF
CDR3nt: TGTGCCAGCAGGCGGGACATTTCCTACGAGCAGTACTTC

v_gene: TRBV4-1
abundance: few
d_gene: TRBD2
j_gene: TRBJ2-2
CDR3aa: CASSIISGRAFGTGELFF
CDR3nt: TGCGCCAGCAGCATTATTAGCGGGAGGGCCTTTGGCACCGGGGAGCTGTTTTTT

v_gene: TRBV27
abundance: many
d_gene: NA
j_gene: TRBJ2-7
CDR3aa: CASSYRVDYEQYF
CDR3nt: TGTGCCAGCAGTTACAGGGTGGACTACGAGCAGTACTTC

v_gene: TRBV11-1
abundance: NA
d_gene: NA
j_gene: TRBJ2-2
CDR3aa: CASSRDGLNTGELFF
CDR3nt: TGTGCCAGCAGCCGGGACGGGCTGAACACCGGGGAGCTGTTTTTT

v_gene: TRBV6-1
abundance: many
d_gene: NA
j_gene: TRBJ1-1
CDR3aa: CATLNGRETEAFF
CDR3nt: TGTGCCACCCTTAACGGTAGGGAAACTGAAGCTTTCTTT

v_gene: TRBV20-1
abundance: many
d_gene: NA
j_gene: TRBJ2-7
CDR3aa: CSARAILPEQYF
CDR3nt: TGCAGTGCTAGAGCGATTCTACCCGAGCAGTACTTC

v_gene: TRBV18
abundance: NA
d_gene: TRBD2
j_gene: TRBJ2-1
CDR3aa: CASSPPGRANEQFF
CDR3nt: TGTGCCAGCTCACCACCCGGGAGGGCCAATGAGCAGTTCTTC

v_gene: TRBV5-1
abundance: many
d_gene: NA
j_gene: TRBJ1-2
CDR3aa: CATWGVGGYGYTF
CDR3nt: TGCGCCACCTGGGGCGTCGGTGGGTATGGCTACACCTTC

v_gene: TRBV6-1
abundance: NA
d_gene: NA
j_gene: TRBJ1-5
CDR3aa: CASSEGLPGNQPQHF
CDR3nt: TGTGCCAGCAGTGAAGGTCTTCCGGGAAATCAGCCCCAGCATTTT